The T cell receptor beta chain under discussion was sequenced for a study of PD-1 blockade in classical Hodgkin lymphoma. Whole-study results and caveats: Sources of repertoire differences remain undefined, possibly disease activity or prior therapy.

Relapses following autologous stem cell transplantation were seen in all patients, with brentuximab vedotin exposure varying. With respect to this clone: Its antigen is not identified.

V was cut by 4 bases and J by 5 bases, with 14 bases left in between. This CDR3 spans 14 amino acids. Germline CDR1 is LGHNT and CDR2 is FRNRAP. Some clones are missing from TCRdb's copy, which holds only in-frame ones; the method was immunoSEQ multiplex PCR. The table lists around 21,000 clones, 74% of them singletons, with about a fifth in the top ten. This receptor was taken from a human donor with classical Hodgkin lymphoma. This chain uses TRBV12-5 with TRBJ1-1; D call uncertain. The sample in question was peripheral blood mononuclear cells (PBMCs), obtained at baseline. The CDR3 coding sequence is TGTGCTAGTGGTTGGGTAATGTGGGGAACTGAAGCTTTCTTT. Translation: CASGWVMWGTEAFF.